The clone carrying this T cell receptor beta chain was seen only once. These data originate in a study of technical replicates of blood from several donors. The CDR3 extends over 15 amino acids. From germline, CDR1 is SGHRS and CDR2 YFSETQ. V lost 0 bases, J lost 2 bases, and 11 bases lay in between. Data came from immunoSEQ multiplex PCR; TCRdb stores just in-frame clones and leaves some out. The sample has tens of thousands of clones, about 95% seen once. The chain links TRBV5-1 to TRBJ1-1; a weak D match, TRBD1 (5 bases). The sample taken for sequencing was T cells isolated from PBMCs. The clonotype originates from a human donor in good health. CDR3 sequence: CASSLASGLNTEAFF. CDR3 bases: TGCGCCAGCAGCTTGGCATCAGGGCTAAACACTGAAGCTTTCTTT.